The 30 T cell receptor beta chains below come from one sample, sequenced in a study of blood T cells in healthy people across ages. Primers used in a second PCR of about 6 to 11 cycles were a sample-barcoded 5' primer and a J-beta primer mix. From the 5' RACE reads, TCRdb called clonotypes with MiXCR, one entry per CDR3 protein. Of about 1.8 million distinct CDR3 sequences listed, about 50% are singletons. Source material: blood. The source is a woman aged 40 to 55 in good health.

The chain couples TRBV7-9 to TRBJ1-6; 7 nucleotides agree with TRBD1. This CDR3 has 19 amino acids. Germline CDR1 is SEHNR and CDR2 is FQNEAQ (reference sequence). The V gene end was trimmed by 1 base and the J gene end by 0 bases; junction bases not matched to a gene: 9. The CDR3 is CASSLVEGARGSYNSPLHF. The CDR3 DNA sequence: TGTGCCAGCAGCTTAGTGGAGGGGGCGCGTGGCTCCTATAATTCACCCCTCCACTTT.

In this sample, this clonotype turned up a few times. The chain uses TRBV6-6 and TRBJ2-7, with 7 nucleotides matching TRBD2. Germline V gene lookup returns CDR1 MNHNY and CDR2 SVGAGI (reference sequence). The CDR3 extends over 13 amino acids. Trimming removed 2 bases from V and 5 bases from J; junction bases left unmatched: 3. CDR3 in DNA: TGTGCCAGCAGTTACGGGGAGGGCCACGAGCAGTACTTC. Its translation: CASSYGEGHEQYF.

This chain uses TRBV12-3 or TRBV12-4 with TRBJ1-2; 8 bases align to TRBD1. V gave up 3 bases and J gave up 8 bases; unmatched junction bases: 11. CDR3 length equals 15 residues. CDR3 DNA: TGTGCCAGCAGTTTCCAGGGGGCCGGGCTGGGAGGCTACACCTTC. Residues: CASSFQGAGLGGYTF.

This clonotype came up a few times. The rearrangement uses TRBV4-3 and TRBJ2-7, with 12 bases matching TRBD2. The DNA end lines up better with TRBJ2-5; the J call may be wrong. There are 17 residues in the CDR3. The germline CDR1 and CDR2 sequences are LGHNA and YSLEER. The CDR3 reads CASSQGTSGDPLGTQYF. The CDR3 DNA is TGCGCCAGCAGCCAAGGGACTAGCGGGGACCCTTTGGGGACCCAGTACTTC.

The J gene is TRBJ2-1, the V gene TRBV7-9; D ambiguous. This CDR3 spans 15 amino acids. The germline V and J ends were trimmed by 1 base and 8 bases, with 15 bases remaining between them. Germline V lookup: CDR1 SEHNR, CDR2 FQNEAQ (reference sequence). CDR3 amino acids: CASSLGASIQHEQFF. CDR3 in DNA: TGTGCCAGCAGCTTAGGGGCCTCTATTCAACATGAGCAGTTCTTC. Full variable domain (missing parts from reference TRBV7-9 and TRBJ2-1): DTGVSQNPRHKITKRGQNVTFRCDPISEHNRLYWYRQTLGQGPEFLTYFQNEAQLEKSRLLSDRFSAERPKGSFSTLEIQRTEQGDSAMYLCASSLGASIQHEQFFGPGTRLTVL.

The V and J genes are TRBV20-1 and TRBJ2-3; D not certain. The CDR3 is made up of 12 amino acids. CDR1 and CDR2 (germline): DFQATT, SNEGSKA (reference sequence). The CDR3 DNA reads TGCAGCGCTGCCCTAATAGATAGTACGCAGTATTTT. Its translation: CSAALIDSTQYF.

This clonotype was seen a handful of times. The chain uses TRBV4-2 and TRBJ1-6, with D possibly being TRBD1 (5 bases). Trimming took 0 bases from V and 8 from J, leaving 11 bases between them. The CDR3 has 15 residues. The germline V gene encodes CDR1 LGHNA and CDR2 YNFKEQ. The CDR3: CASSQDGGRDSPLHF. In DNA form, the CDR3 reads TGTGCCAGCAGCCAAGATGGGGGTAGGGATTCACCCCTCCACTTT.

The V gene is TRBV11-2, the J gene TRBJ1-1; D not resolved. CDR1 SGHAT and CDR2 FQNNGV come from the germline V gene. CDR3 length: 12 residues. Trimming took 5 bases from V and 3 from J, leaving 7 bases between them. CDR3 in amino acids: CASSPVYTEAFF. The CDR3 DNA follows: TGTGCCAGCAGCCCCGTCTACACTGAAGCTTTCTTT.

The chain recombines TRBV12-3 or TRBV12-4 with TRBJ1-5; TRBD1 matches 7 bases. This CDR3 comprises 17 residues. The V gene end was trimmed by 3 bases and the J gene end by 4 bases; junction bases not matched to a gene: 12. The CDR3 here is CASSFGSEGGENQPQHF. The DNA for the CDR3 is TGTGCCAGCAGTTTCGGGTCGGAAGGGGGCGAAAATCAGCCCCAGCATTTT.

This rearrangement joins TRBV2 to TRBJ2-1, with 9 bases aligning to TRBD2. The CDR3 covers 15 residues. Germline-derived CDR1 and CDR2 are SNHLY and FYNNEI. V lost 7 bases and J lost 12; bases outside the gene matches: 16. DNA of the CDR3: TGTGCCAGCACCGGAAGCCTAGCGGGGACAAGTGGGCAGTTCTTC. It is translated as CASTGSLAGTSGQFF.

This clonotype showed up just once. This rearrangement joins TRBV5-1 to TRBJ2-1; 7 bases fit TRBD1. The germline CDR1 and CDR2 sequences are SGHRS and YFSETQ. The CDR3 consists of 14 residues. The trim removed 6 bases at V and 5 bases at J, leaving 8 bases unmatched. CDR3 sequence (DNA): TGCGCCAGCAAGGGACAGCCTACGGACAATGAGCAGTTCTTC. This translates into CASKGQPTDNEQFF.

About this clonotype: At one of its ends the junction is not consistent with the germline gene, which may arise from a read error. The chain carries TRBV6-6 and TRBJ2-1; TRBD2 aligns across 12 bases. The CDR3 runs to 16 residues. Germline V gene data show CDR1 as MNHNY and CDR2 as SVGAGI (reference sequence). The DNA of the CDR3 is TGTACCAGCAGCTCCTCTCGACTAGCGGGGGCGGGTGAGCAGTTCTTC. This encodes CTSSSSRLAGAGEQFF.

This clonotype was seen once. The V call is TRBV20-1, the J call TRBJ2-7; TRBD1 matches 8 bases. This CDR3 has 16 amino acids. Per the germline V gene, CDR1 is DFQATT and CDR2 is SNEGSKA (reference sequence). The J segment lost 2 bases and the V segment lost 4 bases, leaving 13 bases of the junction unmatched. CDR3 sequence: CSATTERTGLTYEQYF. The CDR3 nucleotides are TGCAGTGCTACCACGGAAAGGACAGGGCTGACCTACGAGCAGTACTTC.

The CDR3 loop is CSALGGLETQYF. The CDR3 DNA reads TGCAGTGCTCTAGGAGGTTTGGAAACCCAGTACTTC. The V call is TRBV20-1, the J call TRBJ2-7; TRBD2 is a possible D gene (5 bases). With 5 bases removed from V and 10 bases from J, the gap between germline ends came to 18 bases. The CDR3 has 12 residues. The germline CDR1 and CDR2 sequences are DFQATT and SNEGSKA (reference sequence).

A few counts support this clonotype. The J gene is TRBJ2-3, the V gene TRBV11-2; D call uncertain. The CDR3 consists of 14 residues. Trimming removed 1 base at V and 2 bases at J, with 7 bases between. CDR1 SGHAT and CDR2 FQNNGV come from the germline V gene. In DNA, the CDR3 is TGTGCCAGCAGCTTAGGCTCGGCCACAGATACGCAGTATTTT. This encodes CASSLGSATDTQYF. Full variable domain (missing parts from reference TRBV11-2 and TRBJ2-3): EAGVAQSPRYKIIEKRQSVAFWCNPISGHATLYWYQQILGQGPKLLIQFQNNGVVDDSQLPKDRFSAERLKGVDSTLKIQPAKLEDSAVYLCASSLGSATDTQYFGPGTRLTVL.

Details on this clonotype: The junction shows a germline mismatch at one end, possibly a read error. The chain is built from TRBV6-2 or TRBV6-3 and TRBJ1-6; D possibly corresponds to TRBD1 (5 bases). Germline-derived CDR1 and CDR2 are MNHEY and SVGEGT. The CDR3 is 16 residues long. CDR3 nucleotide sequence: TGTGCCGGCAGTTGGGCCATGGGGCAGTTGAATTCACCCCTCCACTTT. It translates to CAGSWAMGQLNSPLHF.

The chain recombines TRBV28 with TRBJ1-6, with 9 bases matching TRBD1. J gave up 10 bases and V 7 bases, and 11 bases lay outside the gene matches. The CDR3 is made up of 15 amino acids. Germline CDR1 is MDHEN and CDR2 is SYDVKM. The chain's CDR3 is CASTTQDRGLSPLHF. The CDR3 nucleotides are TGTGCCAGCACTACACAAGACAGGGGGTTATCACCCCTCCACTTT.

In regard to this clonotype: One end of the junction is discordant with germline, which a read error may explain. V is TRBV7-7 and J is TRBJ2-5; the D gene could be TRBD1 or TRBD2 (6 bases each). CDR1 and CDR2 from the germline V gene are SSHAT and FNYEAQ (reference sequence). The CDR3 is made up of 16 amino acids. CDR3 nucleotide sequence: TGTGCTAGCAGCCAAGGCTTAGGGGGGAAAGGAGAGACCCAGTACTTC. It encodes CASSQGLGGKGETQYF.

The chain couples TRBV7-2 to TRBJ2-5; TRBD1 is a possible D gene (6 bases). The CDR3 is made up of 14 amino acids. Trimming left V 5 bases short and J 2 bases short, with 12 bases between. Germline CDR1 and CDR2: SGHTA and FQGNSA. CDR3 in amino acids: CASSRDNLQETQYF. Here the CDR3 DNA reads TGTGCCAGCAGCCGGGACAATTTACAAGAGACCCAGTACTTC.

J is TRBJ2-5 and V is TRBV7-6; D gene uncertain. Germline assignment: CDR1 SGHVS and CDR2 FNYEAQ. This CDR3 is built from 12 residues. V was cut by 5 bases and J by 9 bases, with 13 bases left in between. CDR3 DNA sequence: TGTGCCAGCAGCCCCGCCTCGGGTCCCCAGTACTTC. The encoded protein is CASSPASGPQYF.

CDR3: CASSYPVWGRGDVTQYF. The CDR3 bases are TGTGCCAGCAGTTACCCGGTTTGGGGGCGCGGGGATGTGACCCAGTACTTC. The J gene is TRBJ2-5, the V gene TRBV6-6; TRBD1 or TRBD2 may be the D gene (6 bases each). With 2 bases removed from V and 7 bases from J, the gap between germline ends came to 23 bases. Germline V gene data show CDR1 as MNHNY and CDR2 as SVGAGI (reference sequence). This CDR3 region has 17 residues.

The rearrangement joins TRBV18 to TRBJ2-4, with D perhaps being TRBD1 or TRBD2 (6 bases each). The V end lost 3 bases, the J end lost 3 bases, and 12 bases lay between the germline ends. Germline V gene data show CDR1 as KGHSH and CDR2 as LQKENI. The CDR3 is 15 residues long. In DNA form, the CDR3 reads TGTGCCAGCTCACCGCGGGACACGGGCAAAAACATTCAGTACTTC. This codes for CASSPRDTGKNIQYF.

This clonotype was recorded a few times. This chain uses TRBV4-3 with TRBJ2-5; TRBD2 agrees at 10 bases. The ends lost 3 bases at V and 0 bases at J; junction bases unmatched: 1. Germline values: CDR1 LGHNA, CDR2 YSLEER. CDR3 length: 15 amino acids. Here the CDR3 reads CASSHLAGDQETQYF. The DNA for the CDR3 is TGCGCCAGCAGCCACCTAGCGGGGGACCAAGAGACCCAGTACTTC.

The V gene is TRBV27, the J gene TRBJ2-5; 11 positions match TRBD2. Looked up from germline, CDR1 is MNHEY and CDR2 is SMNVEV (reference sequence). The CDR3 totals 16 residues. V dropped 7 bases and J dropped 11; count of bases not matched to a gene: 18. The CDR3 reads CASTYLAGGMTNEQYF. The CDR3 DNA reads TGTGCCAGCACCTACTTAGCGGGGGGGATGACTAATGAGCAGTACTTC.

In its sample, this clonotype was seen a few times. The chain uses TRBV29-1 and TRBJ2-3; TRBD1 might be the D (6 bases). Germline-derived CDR1 and CDR2 are SQVTM and ANQGSEA. The CDR3 extends over 15 amino acids. V was pared by 5 bases and J by 3 bases, with 18 bases between. The CDR3 DNA is TGCAGCGTTATACCCGGCGAAAGGGGGACAGATACGCAGTATTTT. Its translation is CSVIPGERGTDTQYF.

V is TRBV6-2 or TRBV6-3 and J is TRBJ2-7, with a weak D call TRBD1 (7 bases). This CDR3 has 15 amino acids. Germline V gene data show CDR1 as MNHEY and CDR2 as SVGEGT. V lost 6 bases, J lost 2 bases, and 17 bases lay in between. CDR3 region: CASSRMRDRAYEQYF. CDR3 nucleotides: TGTGCCAGCAGCCGGATGCGGGACAGAGCCTACGAGCAGTACTTC.

The J gene is TRBJ2-1, the V gene TRBV11-1; D not certain. CDR3 length equals 13 residues. Looked up from germline, CDR1 is SGHAT and CDR2 is FQDESV (reference sequence). V shed 5 bases and J shed 10 bases, with 15 bases lying between them. The CDR3 DNA sequence: TGTGCCAGCAGCCATTCTCACGCCCGCGAGCAGTTCTTC. This sequence encodes CASSHSHAREQFF. Supplemented by reference TRBV11-1 and TRBJ2-1, the full variable domain reads EAEVAQSPRYKITEKSQAVAFWCDPISGHATLYWYRQILGQGPELLVQFQDESVVDDSQLPKDRFSAERLKGVDSTLKIQPAELGDSAMYLCASSHSHAREQFFGPGTRLTVL.

This chain uses TRBV4-2 with TRBJ2-4; no definite D call. Trimming cost V 1 base and J 6 bases, with 16 bases left between them. Per the germline V gene, CDR1 is LGHNA and CDR2 is YNFKEQ. This CDR3 has 16 residues. The CDR3 is CASSQGLLGEANIQYF. The CDR3 DNA sequence: TGTGCCAGCAGCCAAGGTCTCTTGGGTGAGGCAAACATTCAGTACTTC.

This clonotype showed up just a few times. This chain connects TRBV7-8 to TRBJ1-5; D unresolved. The V and J ends lost 1 base and 7 bases respectively, with 11 bases between them. The CDR3 is 14 residues long. Germline CDR1 reads SGHVS; CDR2 reads FQNEAQ. CDR3: CASSLDWDLQPQHF. The CDR3 DNA sequence: TGTGCCAGCAGCTTAGACTGGGATCTCCAGCCCCAGCATTTT.

The table lists this clonotype with a few counts. One junction end disagrees with the germline gene, perhaps due to a read error. The chain combines TRBV28 with TRBJ2-5; 7 bases map to TRBD2. CDR1 MDHEN and CDR2 SYDVKM come from the germline V gene. The CDR3 consists of 14 residues. The CDR3 region has the DNA TGTGCCGGCAGCGGACTAGGAAACGAGGAGACCCAGTACTTC. It yields the protein CAGSGLGNEETQYF.